This TCR beta chain was identified in a study of T cells in Graves' hyperthyroidism and ophthalmopathy. Study-level findings and limits: The majority of expanded thyroid clonotypes above 0.001 also appeared in blood.

This clonotype was seen ten or more times. Antigen unknown. Germline V CDR1 and CDR2: SQVTM, ANQGSEA. V dropped 7 bases and J dropped 4 bases, with 16 bases sitting between them. The CDR3 contains 13 residues. The hyperthyroidism patients had all been newly diagnosed, and their disease duration was under 2 months. Their ages ranged from 18 to 65 years. In making diagnoses, clinical symptoms, serum thyroxine and TRAb, thyroid ultrasound and orbital computed tomography were all used. RNA transcripts were the template for amplifying TCR beta CDR3 regions. A first-round RT-PCR of the TCR CDR3 used the HTBI primer set. Using its own MiXCR run on the multiplex PCR reads, TCRdb lists one record per CDR3 protein. Here the sample spans a few hundred thousand distinct CDR3 sequences, around 14% being singletons.

The rearrangement uses TRBV29-1 and TRBJ1-1; possibly TRBD1 for D (6 bases). The receptor was derived from a woman aged 18-35 years with Graves' hyperthyroidism that later progressed to Graves' ophthalmopathy. Material for sequencing was blood. The CDR3 loop reads CSASGTRGTEAFF. CDR3 bases: TGCAGCGCCTCCGGGACACGAGGCACTGAAGCTTTCTTT. Together with reference TRBV29-1 and TRBJ1-1, the CDR3 gives the full variable domain: SAVISQKPSRDICQRGTSLTIQCQVDSQVTMMFWYRQQPGQSLTLIATANQGSEATYESGFVIDKFPISRPNLTFSTLTVSNMSPEDSSIYLCSASGTRGTEAFFGQGTRLTVV.